Each of the 19 T cell receptor beta chains below was sequenced from the same sample in a study of immune cell composition in non-small cell lung cancer. The normal lung sample lay at least 3 cm, and maximally far, from the tumour. Data came from immunoSEQ multiplex PCR; TCRdb stores just in-frame clones and leaves some out. The data show approximately 6,800 clones, with over 60% seen just once and nearly 6.5% held by the top ten. Sample: non-adjacent lung tissue. The source of these receptors is a human donor with non-small cell lung cancer.

The chain is built from TRBV28 and TRBJ2-7, with a tentative D call TRBD1 (6 bases). This CDR3 has 15 amino acids. CDR1 and CDR2 (germline): MDHEN, SYDVKM. V was shortened by 6 bases and J by 2 bases, with 17 bases between the two germline ends. The CDR3 nucleotides are TGTGCCAGCAGATATGAACGGGACACTACCTACGAGCAGTACTTC. This gives the protein CASRYERDTTYEQYF.

V usage is TRBV30 and J usage is TRBJ1-5; possible D gene TRBD1, 5 bases. Per germline, CDR1 GTSNPN and CDR2 SVGIG (reference sequence). Trimming took off 3 bases at V and 2 bases at J, with 14 bases between the two ends. The CDR3 runs 15 residues. CDR3 sequence (DNA): TGTGCCTGGAGCCCAGGTCCCAGGGGCAATCAGCCCCAGCATTTT. This gives the protein CAWSPGPRGNQPQHF.

This clone showed up just a few times. The gene calls are TRBV5-1 and TRBJ1-2; a possible D gene is TRBD1 (5 bases). CDR3 size: 14 residues. Trimming cost V 1 base and J 3 bases, with 10 bases left between them. Germline V gives CDR1 SGHRS, CDR2 YFSETQ. CDR3 in amino acids: CASSLQGEDYGYTF. The CDR3 nucleotides read TGCGCCAGCAGCTTGCAAGGGGAAGACTATGGCTACACCTTC. Full variable domain (missing parts from reference TRBV5-1 and TRBJ1-2): KAGVTQTPRYLIKTRGQQVTLSCSPISGHRSVSWYQQTPGQGLQFLFEYFSETQRNKGNFPGRFSGRQFSNSRSEMNVSTLELGDSALYLCASSLQGEDYGYTFGSGTRLTVV.

Only one count was recorded for this clone. CDR3 in DNA: TGTGCCAGCAAACTAACGGGGGGGTCCTACAATGAGCAGTTCTTC. It specifies CASKLTGGSYNEQFF. The gene calls are TRBV6-5 and TRBJ2-1; 8 nucleotides line up with TRBD2. V shed 7 bases, J shed 1 base, and the junction held 6 bases outside the gene matches. There are 15 residues in the CDR3. Germline V gives CDR1 MNHEY, CDR2 SVGAGI.

Judged by abundance, this clone is medium-sized. The gene calls are TRBV12-5 and TRBJ1-4, with 8 bases identical to TRBD1. The CDR3 consists of 18 residues. The germline V gene encodes CDR1 LGHNT and CDR2 FRNRAP. V trimming: 0 bases; J trimming: 4 bases; junction bases outside the gene matches: 10. The CDR3 sequence: CASGLVRSGTGNNEKLFF. The CDR3 DNA reads TGTGCTAGTGGTTTGGTTCGCTCCGGGACAGGCAATAATGAAAAACTGTTTTTT. Together with reference TRBV12-5 and TRBJ1-4, the CDR3 gives the full variable domain: DARVTQTPRHKVTEMGQEVTMRCQPILGHNTVFWYRQTMMQGLELLAYFRNRAPLDDSGMPKDRFSAEMPDATLATLKIQPSEPRDSAVYFCASGLVRSGTGNNEKLFFGSGTQLSVL.

This clone was seen more than once but under ten times. CDR3 region: CATSDGSPSDEQYF. As DNA, the CDR3 is TGTGCCACCAGCGACGGGAGTCCTAGTGACGAGCAGTACTTC. V is TRBV15 and J is TRBJ2-7; maybe TRBD2 (6 bases). Germline V gene lookup returns CDR1 LNHNV and CDR2 YYDKDF (reference sequence). Trimming removed 5 bases from V and 5 bases from J, with 16 bases in between. This CDR3 comprises 14 residues.

This clone is classed as medium-sized (0.01 to 0.1%). The rearrangement joins TRBV10-1 to TRBJ2-7, with D possibly matching TRBD1 (5 bases). V was trimmed by 3 bases and J by 3 bases, leaving 6 bases between them. The CDR3 runs to 12 residues. Germline lookup yields CDR1 WNHNN and CDR2 SYGVQD (reference sequence). CDR3 loop: CASSDRDYEQYF. The CDR3 bases are TGCGCCAGCAGTGACAGGGACTACGAGCAGTACTTC.

The rearrangement links TRBV19 to TRBJ2-7; TRBD1 matches at 10 bases. The V gene end was trimmed by 4 bases and the J gene end by 0 bases; junction bases not matched to a gene: 6. The CDR3 sequence is 16 residues long. Germline assignment: CDR1 LNHDA and CDR2 SQIVND (reference sequence). CDR3 sequence: CASSTMTGGASYEQYF. In DNA, the CDR3 is TGTGCCAGTAGTACCATGACAGGGGGCGCCTCCTACGAGCAGTACTTC. The full variable domain, rest sourced from reference TRBV19 and TRBJ2-7, is DGGITQSPKYLFRKEGQNVTLSCEQNLNHDAMYWYRQDPGQGLRLIYYSQIVNDFQKGDIAEGYSVSREKKESFPLTVTSAQKNPTAFYLCASSTMTGGASYEQYFGPGTRLTVT.

This clone was observed a handful of times. This sequence joins TRBV10-3 and TRBJ1-5; D unclear. Germline V gene data show CDR1 as ENHRY and CDR2 as SYGVKD. The CDR3 contains 14 residues. The ends were cut back, 2 bases at V and 0 bases at J, with 5 bases in the middle. CDR3 nucleotide sequence: TGTGCCATCAGTGAGGTTAATAGCAATCAGCCCCAGCATTTT. As protein: CAISEVNSNQPQHF.

This clone showed up just once. This chain joins TRBV18 and TRBJ1-3; 8 nucleotides match TRBD1. The V gene end was trimmed by 0 bases and the J gene end by 3 bases; junction bases not matched to a gene: 4. The germline V gene encodes CDR1 KGHSH and CDR2 LQKENI. CDR3 size: 16 residues. For the CDR3, the DNA is TGTGCCAGCTCACCACCCGGGACAGGAGTTGGAAACACCATATATTTT. As protein: CASSPPGTGVGNTIYF.

Only one count was recorded for this clone. The CDR3 loop reads CASPPAGRYEQYF. In DNA, the CDR3 is TGTGCCAGCCCACCGGCAGGGAGGTATGAGCAGTACTTC. The rearrangement joins TRBV13 to TRBJ2-7; weak D call: TRBD2 (6 bases). Germline V gene data show CDR1 as PRHDT and CDR2 as FYEKMQ (reference sequence). The CDR3 has 13 amino acids. Trimming removed 8 bases from V and 7 bases from J, with 18 bases in between.

This clone was seen only once. The chain employs TRBV10-2 and TRBJ2-3; 8 bases match TRBD2. The V gene's germline CDR1 is WSHSY and CDR2 SAAADI. Germline trimming cut 2 bases from V and 2 bases from J; bases unmatched to any gene: 18. This CDR3 comprises 20 residues. CDR3 residues: CASSEAGGWGVAENTDTQYF. CDR3 bases: TGCGCCAGCAGTGAGGCGGGGGGTTGGGGAGTAGCGGAGAACACAGATACGCAGTATTTT.

The chain combines TRBV9 with TRBJ2-3; D is perhaps TRBD2 (6 bases). The germline V gene encodes CDR1 SGDLS and CDR2 YYNGEE. Trimming pared 4 bases from V and 0 bases from J, leaving 12 bases between. This CDR3 has 15 residues. CDR3: CASSTGTQSTDTQYF. DNA of the CDR3: TGTGCCAGCAGCACCGGGACTCAGAGCACAGATACGCAGTATTTT.

This rearrangement joins TRBV7-6 to TRBJ1-1; 8 nucleotides match TRBD1. V was pared by 1 base and J by 1 base, with 5 bases of the junction left unmatched. The germline gives CDR1 SGHVS, CDR2 FNYEAQ. This CDR3 has 16 amino acids. The CDR3, as DNA: TGTGCCAGCAGCTTAGGACAGGGGATAGAGAACACTGAAGCTTTCTTT. Its protein product is CASSLGQGIENTEAFF.

This clone was seen more than once but under ten times. This chain joins TRBV19 and TRBJ2-3, with D possibly matching TRBD2 (6 bases). CDR3 length: 15 residues. The V gene's germline CDR1 is LNHDA and CDR2 SQIVND (reference sequence). Between the trimmed V and J ends, which lost 5 bases and 3 bases, there was a span of 15 bases. The CDR3 loop is CASSPRGGTTDTQYF. DNA of the CDR3: TGTGCCAGTAGTCCCAGAGGCGGGACGACAGATACGCAGTATTTT.

The chain links TRBV10-3 to TRBJ2-7, with 10 bases fitting TRBD1. The J segment lost 5 bases and the V segment lost 10 bases, leaving 11 bases of the junction unmatched. CDR1 is ENHRY, CDR2 SYGVKD, per germline. There are 14 residues in the CDR3. CDR3 DNA: TGTGCCAGCCAGAGACAGGGGGCTTTCAACGAGCAGTACTTC. This gives the protein CASQRQGAFNEQYF.

V is TRBV5-1 and J is TRBJ2-5; 9 bases match TRBD2. V was clipped by 4 bases and J by 5 bases; unmatched bases: 6. The length of the CDR3 is 14 residues. Germline CDR1 is SGHRS and CDR2 is YFSETQ. DNA for the CDR3: TGCGCCAGCAGCCCGGGACTAGCCGGGGAGACCCAGTACTTC. As protein: CASSPGLAGETQYF.

This chain uses TRBV7-8 with TRBJ2-7; 11 nucleotides align to TRBD2. Per the germline V gene, CDR1 is SGHVS and CDR2 is FQNEAQ. V lost 5 bases to trimming and J lost 0 bases; unmatched junction nucleotides: 6. The CDR3 spans 16 residues. The CDR3 DNA reads as TGTGCCAGCAGCCCGGGACTAGCGGCAAGCTCCTACGAGCAGTACTTC. Its protein product is CASSPGLAASSYEQYF.

The chain carries TRBV4-1 and TRBJ2-7, with D possibly being TRBD1 (5 bases). V dropped 0 bases and J dropped 5 bases, with 11 bases sitting between them. CDR1 is MGHRA, CDR2 YSYEKL, per germline. This CDR3 region has 14 residues. As DNA, the CDR3 is TGCGCCAGCAGCCAAGATGTCAGGGTAGACGAGCAGTACTTC. Translation gives CASSQDVRVDEQYF.